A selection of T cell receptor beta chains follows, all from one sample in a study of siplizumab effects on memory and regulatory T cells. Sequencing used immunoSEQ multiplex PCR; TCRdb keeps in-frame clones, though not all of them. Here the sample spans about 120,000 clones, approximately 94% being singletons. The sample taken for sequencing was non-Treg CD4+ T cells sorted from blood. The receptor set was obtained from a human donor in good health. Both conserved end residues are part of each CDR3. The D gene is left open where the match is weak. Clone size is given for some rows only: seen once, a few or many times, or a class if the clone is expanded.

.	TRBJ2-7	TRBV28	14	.	CASSLYRVPYEQYF	TGTGCCAGCAGTCTATACAGGGTTCCCTACGAGCAGTACTTC
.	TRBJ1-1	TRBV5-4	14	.	CASSLVGVNTEAFF	TGTGCCAGCAGCCTTGTTGGGGTGAACACTGAAGCTTTCTTT
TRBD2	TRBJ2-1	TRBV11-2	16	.	CASSLSGGRSYNEQFF	TGTGCCAGCAGCCTAAGTGGCGGGAGAAGCTACAATGAGCAGTTCTTC
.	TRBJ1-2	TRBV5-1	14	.	CASSLGQVGDLYTF	TGCGCCAGCAGCTTGGGGCAGGTGGGCGACCTCTACACCTTC
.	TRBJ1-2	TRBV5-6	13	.	CASSPGRNYGYTF	TGTGCCAGCAGCCCTGGAAGAAACTATGGCTACACCTTC
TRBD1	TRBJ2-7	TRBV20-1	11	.	CSVQGAHEQYF	TGCAGTGTTCAGGGGGCCCACGAGCAGTACTTC
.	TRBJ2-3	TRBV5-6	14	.	CASSLFTGTDTQYF	TGTGCCAGCAGCTTGTTCACGGGGACAGATACGCAGTATTTT
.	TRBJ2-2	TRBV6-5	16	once	CASSSQVPTNTGELFF	TGTGCCAGCAGTTCACAGGTGCCTACGAACACCGGGGAGCTGTTTTTT
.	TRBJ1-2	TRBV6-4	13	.	CASSDTIPYGYTF	TGTGCCAGCAGTGACACTATACCTTATGGCTACACCTTC
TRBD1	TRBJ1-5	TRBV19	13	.	CASRGTGGTSQHF	TGTGCCAGTAGGGGGACAGGGGGCACATCCCAGCATTTT
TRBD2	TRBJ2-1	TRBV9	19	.	CASSERGLAGGSSYNEQFF	TGTGCCAGCAGCGAGCGGGGACTAGCGGGGGGCAGCTCCTACAATGAGCAGTTCTTC
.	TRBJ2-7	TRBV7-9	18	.	CASSPPGVGPRSLYEQYF	TGTGCCAGCAGCCCCCCCGGAGTGGGGCCCCGAAGCCTCTACGAGCAGTACTTC
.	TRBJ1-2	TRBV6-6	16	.	CASSYSVSGVGYGYTF	TGTGCCAGCAGTTACTCAGTTTCTGGGGTTGGCTATGGCTACACCTTC
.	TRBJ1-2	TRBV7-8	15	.	CASSTRDGGLYGYTF	TGTGCCAGCAGCACCCGGGACGGGGGCCTCTATGGCTACACCTTC
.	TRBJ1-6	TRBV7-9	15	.	CASRTEPIGNSPLHF	TGTGCCAGCAGGACAGAACCCATAGGAAATTCACCCCTCCACTTT
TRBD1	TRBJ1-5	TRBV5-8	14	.	CASSFGQGNQPQHF	TGTGCCAGCAGCTTCGGACAGGGTAATCAGCCCCAGCATTTT
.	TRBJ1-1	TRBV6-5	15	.	CASSYTSIMNTEAFF	TGTGCCAGCAGTTACACGAGTATCATGAACACTGAAGCTTTCTTT
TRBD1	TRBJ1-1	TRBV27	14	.	CASRGQGGKTEAFF	TGTGCCAGCAGGGGACAGGGGGGAAAGACTGAAGCTTTCTTT
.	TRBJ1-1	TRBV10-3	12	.	CASYRDAGEAFF	TGTGCCAGTTACAGGGATGCAGGTGAAGCTTTCTTT
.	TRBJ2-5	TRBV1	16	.	CTSNIGTSGREETQYF	TGCACCAGCAACATCGGGACTAGCGGGAGGGAAGAGACCCAGTACTTC
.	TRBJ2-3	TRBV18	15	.	CASSPRSDNTDTQYF	TGTGCCAGCTCACCACGGAGCGACAACACAGATACGCAGTATTTT
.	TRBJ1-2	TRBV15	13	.	CATSRDSTPGYTF	TGTGCCACCAGCAGAGACAGTACCCCCGGCTACACCTTC
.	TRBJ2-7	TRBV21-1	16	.	CASSARRSKNSYEQYF	TGTGCCAGCAGCGCCCGACGATCCAAAAACTCCTACGAGCAGTACTTC
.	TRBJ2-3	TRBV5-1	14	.	CASSLTAYTDTQYF	TGCGCCAGCAGCTTGACAGCCTACACAGATACGCAGTATTTT
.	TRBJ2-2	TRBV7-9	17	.	CASSLTGFDLDTGELFF	TGTGCCAGCAGCTTAACCGGATTCGACCTCGACACCGGGGAGCTGTTTTTT
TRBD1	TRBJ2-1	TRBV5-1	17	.	CASSLLQGKRAYNEQFF	TGCGCCAGCAGCCTACTACAGGGGAAAAGGGCCTACAATGAGCAGTTCTTC
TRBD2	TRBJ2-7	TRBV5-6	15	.	CASSLETSGGYEQYF	TGTGCCAGCAGCTTGGAAACTAGCGGGGGCTACGAGCAGTACTTC
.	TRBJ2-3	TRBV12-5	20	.	CASGLGLYSGLRKGTDTQYF	TGTGCTAGTGGTTTGGGACTGTACTCGGGACTTCGGAAGGGCACAGATACGCAGTATTTT
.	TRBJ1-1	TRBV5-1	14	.	CASSLAGKGTEAFF	TGCGCCAGCAGCTTGGCGGGCAAGGGCACTGAAGCTTTCTTT
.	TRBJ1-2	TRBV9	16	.	CASSEAPGEGNYGYTF	TGTGCCAGCAGCGAAGCTCCAGGGGAAGGTAACTATGGCTACACCTTC
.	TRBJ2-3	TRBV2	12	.	CASRGSTDTQYF	TGTGCCAGCCGGGGGAGCACAGATACGCAGTATTTT
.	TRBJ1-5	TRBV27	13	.	CASGGERNQPQHF	TGTGCCAGCGGGGGAGAACGCAATCAGCCCCAGCATTTT
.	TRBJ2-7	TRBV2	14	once	CASSPAGGGYEQYF	TGTGCCAGCAGCCCCGCAGGGGGAGGTTACGAGCAGTACTTC
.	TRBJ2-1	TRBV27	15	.	CASSLNRDFYNEQFF	TGTGCCAGCAGTCTCAACCGGGACTTCTACAATGAGCAGTTCTTC
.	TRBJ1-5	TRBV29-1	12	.	CSARDSPGAQHF	TGCAGCGCTCGGGACTCCCCCGGGGCCCAGCATTTT
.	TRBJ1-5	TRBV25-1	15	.	CASSEAGGDWQPQHF	TGTGCCAGCAGTGAGGCCGGGGGCGATTGGCAGCCCCAGCATTTT
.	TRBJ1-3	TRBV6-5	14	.	CASSRDGGGNTIYF	TGTGCCAGCAGCCGTGACGGGGGTGGAAACACCATATATTTT
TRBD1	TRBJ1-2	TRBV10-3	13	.	CAISSITGDGYTF	TGTGCCATCAGTTCTATCACAGGGGATGGCTACACCTTC
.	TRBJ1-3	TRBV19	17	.	CASRAKPGALSGNTIYF	TGTGCCAGTAGGGCCAAACCGGGAGCCCTCTCTGGAAACACCATATATTTT
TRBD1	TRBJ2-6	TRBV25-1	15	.	CASRDRGAGANVLTF	TGTGCCAGCAGGGACAGGGGTGCTGGGGCCAACGTCCTGACTTTC
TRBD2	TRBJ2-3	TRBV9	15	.	CASSVGPGGTDTQYF	TGTGCCAGCAGCGTGGGGCCGGGGGGGACAGATACGCAGTATTTT
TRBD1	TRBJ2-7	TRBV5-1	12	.	CASSGQAYEQYF	TGCGCCAGCTCCGGACAGGCCTACGAGCAGTACTTC
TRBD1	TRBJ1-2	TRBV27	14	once	CASSRTGEGYGYTF	TGTGCCAGCAGTCGGACAGGGGAGGGCTATGGCTACACCTTC
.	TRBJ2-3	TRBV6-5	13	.	CASRRGVGDTQYF	TGTGCCAGCAGACGGGGAGTCGGGGATACGCAGTATTTT
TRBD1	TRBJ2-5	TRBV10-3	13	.	CAIRITGDETQYF	TGTGCCATCAGGATCACAGGGGACGAGACCCAGTACTTC
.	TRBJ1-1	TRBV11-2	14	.	CASSSNFGTAEAFF	TGTGCCAGCAGCTCGAATTTCGGTACCGCTGAAGCTTTCTTT
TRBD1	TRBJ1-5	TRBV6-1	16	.	CASSALRGHGNQPQHF	TGTGCCAGCAGTGCACTTAGGGGGCATGGCAATCAGCCCCAGCATTTT
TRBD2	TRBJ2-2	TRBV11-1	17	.	CASSSEGLAENTGELFF	TGTGCCAGCAGCTCGGAAGGACTAGCGGAAAACACCGGGGAGCTGTTTTTT
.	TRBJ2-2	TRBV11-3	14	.	CASSSRLNTGELFF	TGTGCCAGCAGCTCCCGACTGAACACCGGGGAGCTGTTTTTT
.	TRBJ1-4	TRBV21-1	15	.	CASNAQESDDEKLFF	TGTGCCAGCAACGCGCAGGAGTCTGATGATGAAAAACTGTTTTTT
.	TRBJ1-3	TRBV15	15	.	CATSRDRAKGNTIYF	TGTGCCACCAGCAGAGATAGGGCCAAAGGAAACACCATATATTTT
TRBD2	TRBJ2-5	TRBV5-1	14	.	CASSLGTSRETQYF	TGCGCCAGCAGCTTGGGGACTAGCCGGGAGACCCAGTACTTC
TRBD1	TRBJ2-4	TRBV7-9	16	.	CASSLGTGVAKNIQYF	TGTGCCAGCAGCTTAGGGACAGGAGTCGCCAAAAACATTCAGTACTTC
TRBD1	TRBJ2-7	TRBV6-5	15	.	CASRATGTGAYEQYF	TGTGCCAGCAGAGCGACCGGGACAGGGGCCTACGAGCAGTACTTC
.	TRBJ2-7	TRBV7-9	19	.	CASSENRIRPGQRSYEQYF	TGTGCCAGCAGCGAGAACAGAATTAGACCGGGACAACGCTCCTACGAGCAGTACTTC
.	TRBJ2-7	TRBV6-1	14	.	CASSTRHIYYEQYF	TGTGCCAGCAGTACCCGGCACATTTACTACGAGCAGTACTTC
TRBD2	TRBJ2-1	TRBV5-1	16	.	CASSLAGLAGYNEQFF	TGCGCCAGCAGCTTGGCCGGACTAGCGGGCTACAATGAGCAGTTCTTC
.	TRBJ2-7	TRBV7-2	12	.	CASSLSSYEQYF	TGTGCCAGCAGCCTCTCGTCCTACGAGCAGTACTTC
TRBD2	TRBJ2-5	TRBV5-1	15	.	CASSTGLAGVETQYF	TGCGCCAGCAGCACCGGACTAGCGGGGGTAGAGACCCAGTACTTC